This record looks at one T cell receptor beta chain sequence and its context. What it binds is not known. V was pared by 3 bases and J by 0 bases, with 10 bases of the junction left unmatched. The CDR3 is 17 amino acids. Per germline, CDR1 SGHTA and CDR2 FQGNSA. The data originate from a study of CD8 T cells in ankylosing spondylitis. General observations from the study: A TCR beta motif of under 10 highly homologous variants appeared characteristic of ankylosing spondylitis blood. Past research had described some motif variants in reactive arthritis synovial fluid and blood. Disease-linked clones reportedly showed significant enrichment in matched ankylosing spondylitis synovial fluid.

Quantitative 5'-RACE was performed with molecular barcodes, and it yielded the TCR beta libraries. TCRdb processed the 5' RACE reads anew with MiXCR; each CDR3 protein has one entry. The table lists more than 600,000 distinct CDR3 sequences, under 20% of them singletons. The chain is built from TRBV7-2 and TRBJ2-5; the match to TRBD1 covers 7 bases. Sequencing was done on a sample of blood, either unsorted or a sorted T cell fraction (not recorded which). The receptor was derived from a male donor with ankylosing spondylitis. CDR3 residues: CASSFLGGFDYQETQYF. The CDR3 nucleotides read TGTGCCAGCAGCTTCCTAGGGGGCTTCGACTACCAAGAGACCCAGTACTTC.